This T cell receptor beta chain comes out of a study of blood T cell repertoires in COVID-19. As originally analysed: Nucleated cell counts were estimated from reference gene primer amplification. Only in-frame clones appear in the TCRdb table, and some are missing; sequencing was by immunoSEQ multiplex PCR. V and J calls and clone size come straight from that table; D and trimming were deduced from the DNA. The table includes approximately 350,000 clones, 89% detected once. CDR1 is SQVTM and CDR2 is ANQGSEA in the germline V gene. This CDR3 comprises 14 residues. V lost 4 bases, J lost 2 bases, and 12 bases lay in between.

The origin of this receptor is a man aged 40-55 years with acute or convalescent COVID-19. The rearrangement joins TRBV29-1 to TRBJ1-3, with a tentative D call TRBD1 (6 bases). Sequencing was performed on peripheral blood. In nucleotides, the CDR3 is TGCAGCGTTGTATTGGGACACGCTGGAAACACCATATATTTT. Protein: CSVVLGHAGNTIYF.